The next 2 T cell receptor beta chains were all read from a single sample in a study of PD-L1 blockade in urothelial cancer. Clones were sequenced by immunoSEQ multiplex PCR, and TCRdb holds only the in-frame ones, with some missing. The table records tens of thousands of clones, approximately 79% of them present only once. Regarding time point: pretreatment peripheral blood. The input for sequencing was PBMCs, taken around atezolizumab (anti-PD-L1) treatment. The receptor set was obtained from a man aged 70-80 years with urothelial cancer.

This CDR3 reads CATLGASAYSYEQYF. The CDR3 bases are TGTGCCACCCTGGGAGCTAGCGCTTACTCCTACGAGCAGTACTTC. The chain links TRBV2 to TRBJ2-7, with TRBD2 as a possible D gene (6 bases). Trimming pared 10 bases from V and 0 bases from J, leaving 19 bases between. Germline assignment: CDR1 SNHLY and CDR2 FYNNEI. CDR3 length: 15 residues.

The rearrangement uses TRBV6-1 and TRBJ2-7; 10 bases align to TRBD1. V lost 1 base, J lost 4 bases, and 4 bases stayed unmatched. Looked up from germline, CDR1 is MNHNS and CDR2 is SASEGT. This CDR3 is 15 amino acids long. The CDR3 region has the DNA TGTGCCAGCAGTGAAGGACAGGGGGCCTTTTACGAGCAGTACTTC. This codes for CASSEGQGAFYEQYF.